These 17 T cell receptor beta chains came from one sample sequenced in a study of a mutant IDH1 vaccine in newly diagnosed glioma listed by TCRdb under 2021. No antigens are known for them. Libraries were prepared through the immunoSEQ multiplex PCR assay. TCRdb obtained this table from immuneACCESS and retained in-frame rearrangements with V and J assigned. These tables miss some clones; where compared with another copy, unresolved V genes account for less than half of the shortfall, and the remainder is unexplained. The sample contains about 94,000 clones, over 85% of them found a single time. The top ten constitute roughly 0.74% of the sample. The sample's time point label is to be understood as: week 47, end of study. Each vaccine dose was 300 ug of a 20-mer mutant IDH1 peptide in Montanide, given subcutaneously with topical imiquimod. The starting material was PBMCs, obtained from a glioma patient whose treatment included an IDH1 peptide vaccine. These receptors all come from a woman aged 45-65 years with glioma.

The chain employs TRBV28 and TRBJ1-2; no clear D. The CDR3 sequence is 17 residues long. Germline loops: CDR1 MDHEN, CDR2 SYDVKM. The V and J ends lost 4 bases and 4 bases respectively, with 22 bases between them. The CDR3 sequence: CASSSSGNPVVGYGYTF. DNA of the CDR3: TGTGCCAGCAGTTCCTCGGGAAACCCCGTAGTGGGCTATGGCTACACCTTC.

This clone was picked up one time. V is TRBV27 and J is TRBJ2-5; a possible D gene is TRBD1 (5 bases). V was shortened by 1 base and J by 4 bases, with 10 bases between the two germline ends. The CDR3 has 14 amino acids. In germline, CDR1 is MNHEY, CDR2 SMNVEV (reference sequence). This chain's CDR3 is CASSLLGQGETQYF. The CDR3 DNA reads TGTGCCAGCAGTTTATTGGGTCAGGGAGAGACCCAGTACTTC.

The table lists this clone with a count of one. The CDR3 sequence is CASSLGGLVKYF. The DNA of the CDR3 is TGTGCCAGCAGTTTAGGGGGGCTGGTGAAGTACTTC. V and J are TRBV28 and TRBJ2-7; TRBD1 or TRBD2 may be the D gene (6 bases each). The CDR3 is 12 amino acids. Trimming took off 2 bases at V and 11 bases at J, with 13 bases between the two ends. Germline CDR1 and CDR2: MDHEN and SYDVKM.

The rearrangement uses TRBV28 and TRBJ2-7; TRBD2 aligns across 10 bases. Germline-derived CDR1 and CDR2 are MDHEN and SYDVKM. The CDR3 consists of 14 residues. V shed 6 bases, J shed 3 bases, and the junction held 5 bases outside the gene matches. Here the CDR3 reads CASRLAGGGYEQYF. In nucleotides, the CDR3 is TGTGCCAGCAGGTTAGCGGGAGGCGGCTACGAGCAGTACTTC.

The rearrangement links TRBV7-9 to TRBJ1-5; D ambiguous. CDR3 size: 17 residues. With 5 bases removed from V and 2 bases from J, the gap between germline ends came to 19 bases. The germline CDR1 and CDR2 sequences are SEHNR and FQNEAQ (reference sequence). The CDR3 protein is CASSHLGPPGGNQPQHF. The CDR3 DNA reads TGTGCCAGCAGCCACCTAGGCCCCCCGGGCGGCAATCAGCCCCAGCATTTT. The full variable domain, in which reference TRBV7-9 and TRBJ1-5 provide the parts outside the CDR3, is DTGVSQNPRHKITKRGQNVTFRCDPISEHNRLYWYRQTLGQGPEFLTYFQNEAQLEKSRLLSDRFSAERPKGSFSTLEIQRTEQGDSAMYLCASSHLGPPGGNQPQHFGDGTRLSIL.

This sequence joins TRBV18 and TRBJ2-1; D is tentatively TRBD1 or TRBD2 (5 bases each). This CDR3 has 13 residues. Germline CDR1 KGHSH, CDR2 LQKENI. V lost 4 bases to trimming and J lost 1 base, with 5 bases between them. For the CDR3, the DNA is TGTGCCAGCTCACGGGGGTCCTACAATGAGCAGTTCTTC. It translates to CASSRGSYNEQFF.

This sequence joins TRBV10-3 and TRBJ1-2, with 7 bases matching TRBD1. The ends lost 6 bases at V and 4 bases at J; junction bases unmatched: 5. The CDR3 sequence is 13 residues long. From germline, CDR1 is ENHRY and CDR2 SYGVKD. The CDR3: CAISPQGIYGYTF. The CDR3 DNA is TGTGCCATCAGCCCACAGGGGATCTATGGCTACACCTTC.

The chain has TRBV5-4 and TRBJ1-6; D is unclear. The CDR3 contains 14 residues. Germline CDR1 SGHNT, CDR2 YYREEE (reference sequence). V was pared by 4 bases and J by 13 bases, with 18 bases between. CDR3 nucleotides: TGTGCCAGCAGCACAACGGACGGTCCTATTCCCCTCCACTTT. Amino acid sequence: CASSTTDGPIPLHF.

This clone was detected only once. CDR3 in amino acids: CASSEGGEQYF. The CDR3 DNA reads as TGTGCCAGCAGTGAGGGTGGAGAGCAGTACTTC. The V gene is TRBV25-1, the J gene TRBJ2-7, with D unresolved. The V end was cut by 3 bases, the J end by 7 bases, with 7 bases between. Germline values: CDR1 MGHDK, CDR2 SYGVNS. The CDR3 is 11 amino acids.

The rearrangement joins TRBV5-4 to TRBJ2-5, with a weak D call TRBD2 (5 bases). Trimming left V 0 bases short and J 1 base short, with 7 bases between. CDR1 is SGHNT, CDR2 YYREEE, per germline (reference sequence). The CDR3 runs to 14 residues. The CDR3 DNA is TGTGCCAGCAGCTTGGACGGGATCCAAGAGACCCAGTACTTC. This sequence encodes CASSLDGIQETQYF.

Notes on this clone: One junction end disagrees with the germline gene, perhaps due to a read error. The chain carries TRBV6-6 and TRBJ1-1, with D possibly TRBD1 on 5 matching bases. This CDR3 is 14 amino acids long. Germline V gives CDR1 MNHNY, CDR2 SVGAGI (reference sequence). This CDR3 is CAISVGGPGTEAFF. CDR3 bases: TGTGCCATCAGTGTCGGGGGTCCGGGGACTGAAGCTTTCTTT.

The V and J genes are TRBV19 and TRBJ2-5; TRBD2 matches 10 bases. This CDR3 is 14 amino acids long. Germline V gene lookup returns CDR1 LNHDA and CDR2 SQIVND (reference sequence). The trim removed 8 bases at V and 7 bases at J, leaving 10 bases unmatched. CDR3 DNA: TGTGCCAGTGCTGGACTAGCGGCTGACGTGACCCAGTACTTC. Protein product: CASAGLAADVTQYF.

The V gene is TRBV5-1, the J gene TRBJ1-3; TRBD1 matches 8 bases. This CDR3 contains 19 residues. CDR1 and CDR2 (germline): SGHRS, YFSETQ. Unmatched junction bases numbered 16, after V lost 5 bases and J lost 0 bases. DNA of the CDR3: TGCGCCAGCAGAAACCAGCCCGGCCCCACAGGGGGCTCTGGAAACACCATATATTTT. This codes for CASRNQPGPTGGSGNTIYF.

The chain recombines TRBV28 with TRBJ1-5; tentative D call: TRBD1 (6 bases). Trimming took off 2 bases at V and 6 bases at J, with 14 bases between the two ends. The CDR3 is made up of 15 amino acids. The germline CDR1 and CDR2 sequences are MDHEN and SYDVKM. In DNA, the CDR3 is TGTGCCAGCAGTTTAGGGTCCGGGGGCACTCAGCCCCAGCATTTT. Translation: CASSLGSGGTQPQHF.

This rearrangement joins TRBV28 to TRBJ1-5; maybe TRBD1 (6 bases). This CDR3 is built from 15 residues. V was cut by 7 bases and J by 1 base, with 14 bases left in between. From germline, CDR1 is MDHEN and CDR2 SYDVKM. The chain's CDR3 is CASTLSGTSNQPQHF. DNA of the CDR3: TGTGCCAGCACCCTCTCCGGGACAAGCAATCAGCCCCAGCATTTT.

This clone occurred a few times. The V gene is TRBV27, the J gene TRBJ2-7; possible D gene TRBD1, 5 bases. Germline CDR1 MNHEY, CDR2 SMNVEV (reference sequence). Trimming shortened V by 7 bases and J by 5 bases, and 12 bases separated the two germline ends. The CDR3 spans 12 residues. The CDR3 DNA reads TGTGCCAGCAAACAGGACAAAGACGAGCAGTACTTC. Its protein is CASKQDKDEQYF.

V is TRBV7-8 and J is TRBJ1-5, with 7 nucleotides matching TRBD1. J was trimmed by 4 bases and V by 5 bases; bases with no gene match: 5. Germline-derived CDR1 and CDR2 are SGHVS and FQNEAQ. This CDR3 is built from 14 residues. CDR3 sequence (DNA): TGTGCCAGCAGCCCCGGGACAGTTAATCAGCCCCAGCATTTT. It encodes CASSPGTVNQPQHF.